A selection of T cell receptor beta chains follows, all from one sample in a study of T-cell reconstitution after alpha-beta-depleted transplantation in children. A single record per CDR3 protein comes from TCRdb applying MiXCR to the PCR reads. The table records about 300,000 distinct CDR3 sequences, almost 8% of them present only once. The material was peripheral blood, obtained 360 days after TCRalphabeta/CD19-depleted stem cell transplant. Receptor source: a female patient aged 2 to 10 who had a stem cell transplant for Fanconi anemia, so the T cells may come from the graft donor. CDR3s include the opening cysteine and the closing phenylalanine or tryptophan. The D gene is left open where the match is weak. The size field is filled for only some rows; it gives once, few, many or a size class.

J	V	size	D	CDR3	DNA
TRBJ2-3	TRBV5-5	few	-	CASSLFGGPTDTQYF	TGTGCCAGCAGCTTGTTCGGGGGCCCCACAGATACGCAGTATTTT
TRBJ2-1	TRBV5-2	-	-	CARGTRPEGEQFF	TGTGCCAGGGGCACGAGGCCAGAGGGAGAGCAGTTCTTC
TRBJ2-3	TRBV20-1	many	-	CSVAASSTDTQYF	TGCAGTGTGGCTGCGTCTAGCACAGATACGCAGTATTTT
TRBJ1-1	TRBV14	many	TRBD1	CASSQWTGAMNTEAFF	TGTGCCAGCAGCCAATGGACAGGGGCTATGAACACTGAAGCTTTCTTT
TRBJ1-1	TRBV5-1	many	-	CASSLQDLSEAFF	TGCGCCAGCAGCTTACAGGATTTAAGTGAAGCTTTCTTT
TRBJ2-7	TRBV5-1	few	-	CASSLGWGASYEQYF	TGCGCCAGCAGCTTGGGGTGGGGGGCATCCTACGAGCAGTACTTC
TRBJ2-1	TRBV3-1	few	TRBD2	CASSPTSVQIRRNEQFF	TGTGCCAGCAGCCCTACTAGCGTTCAAATACGACGCAATGAGCAGTTCTTC
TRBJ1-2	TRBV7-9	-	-	CASSFDLKAGANYGYTF	TGTGCCAGCAGCTTTGATTTAAAGGCCGGAGCTAACTATGGCTACACCTTC
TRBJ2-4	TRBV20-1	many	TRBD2	CSAPGEGQNIQYF	TGCAGTGCCCCGGGGGAGGGCCAAAACATTCAGTACTTC
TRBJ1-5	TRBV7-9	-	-	CASSLQGNSNQPQHF	TGTGCCAGCAGCTTACAGGGGAATAGCAATCAGCCCCAGCATTTT
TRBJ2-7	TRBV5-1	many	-	CASSLEEGLGYEQYF	TGCGCCAGCAGCTTGGAGGAGGGTTTAGGCTACGAGCAGTACTTC
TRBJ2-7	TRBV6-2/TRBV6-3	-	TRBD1	CASSYPDRGVPYEQYF	TGTGCCAGCAGTTACCCCGACAGGGGGGTTCCCTACGAGCAGTACTTC
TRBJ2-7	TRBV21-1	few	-	CASSTTRQGTYEQYF	TGTGCCAGCAGCACGACTCGACAGGGGACCTACGAGCAGTACTTC
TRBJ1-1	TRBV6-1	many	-	CASSGERQNTEAFF	TGTGCCAGCAGTGGCGAAAGGCAGAACACTGAAGCTTTCTTT
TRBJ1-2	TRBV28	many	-	CASINPGGYYGYTF	TGTGCCAGCATCAACCCGGGGGGATACTATGGCTACACCTTC
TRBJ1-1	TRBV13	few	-	CASSTSGRGGDEAFF	TGTGCCAGCAGCACCTCGGGACGGGGAGGAGATGAAGCTTTCTTT
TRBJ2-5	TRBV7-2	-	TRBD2	CASSSGGALETQYF	TGTGCCAGCAGCTCCGGGGGGGCCCTAGAGACCCAGTACTTC
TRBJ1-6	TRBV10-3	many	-	CAISDLTNSPLHF	TGTGCCATCAGTGACCTTACGAATTCACCCCTCCACTTT
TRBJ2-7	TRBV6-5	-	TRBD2	CASSYLGLAGAGTSYEQYF	TGTGCCAGCAGTTACCTTGGACTAGCGGGGGCCGGAACAAGCTACGAGCAGTACTTC
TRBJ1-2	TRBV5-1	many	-	CASTDLYGLDGYTF	TGCGCCAGCACCGACCTGTATGGGCTCGATGGCTACACCTTC
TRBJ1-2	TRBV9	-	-	CASSVGREYGYTF	TGTGCCAGCAGCGTAGGGCGCGAGTATGGCTACACCTTC
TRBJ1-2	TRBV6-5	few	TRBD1	CASSYADRVRGYGYTF	TGTGCCAGCAGTTACGCGGACAGGGTGAGGGGTTATGGCTACACCTTC
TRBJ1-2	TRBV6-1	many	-	CASSDPRSGLSLSGYTF	TGTGCCAGCAGTGACCCTCGGTCAGGGCTATCTTTAAGTGGCTACACCTTC
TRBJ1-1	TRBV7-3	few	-	CASSLTPTTMNTEAFF	TGTGCCAGCAGCTTAACCCCGACAACAATGAACACTGAAGCTTTCTTT
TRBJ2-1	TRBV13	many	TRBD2	CASSPEGTSGLYNEQFF	TGTGCCAGCAGTCCTGAAGGGACTAGCGGGTTGTACAATGAGCAGTTCTTC
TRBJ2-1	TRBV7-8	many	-	CASSHRATNEQFF	TGTGCCAGCAGCCACAGGGCTACGAATGAGCAGTTCTTC
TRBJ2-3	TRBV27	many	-	CASSLYSGAEDTQYF	TGTGCCAGCAGTTTGTATTCAGGGGCGGAAGATACGCAGTATTTT
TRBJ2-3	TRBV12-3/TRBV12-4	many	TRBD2	CASSFALAGVSSTDTQYF	TGTGCCAGCAGTTTTGCCCTTGCGGGGGTGTCTAGCACAGATACGCAGTATTTT
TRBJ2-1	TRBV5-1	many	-	CASSFGILGNNEQFF	TGCGCCAGCAGCTTTGGCATATTAGGGAACAATGAGCAGTTCTTC
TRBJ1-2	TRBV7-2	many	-	CASSFSVSYGYTF	TGTGCCAGCAGCTTCTCTGTTAGCTATGGCTACACCTTC
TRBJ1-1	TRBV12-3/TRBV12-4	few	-	CASSFRVDTEAFF	TGTGCCAGCAGTTTTAGAGTGGACACTGAAGCTTTCTTT
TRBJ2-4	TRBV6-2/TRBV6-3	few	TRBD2	CASSTGGAHIQYF	TGTGCCAGCAGTACCGGGGGGGCTCACATTCAGTACTTC
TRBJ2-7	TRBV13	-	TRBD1	CASSFTGGIDEQYF	TGTGCCAGCAGCTTCACAGGGGGCATCGACGAGCAGTACTTC
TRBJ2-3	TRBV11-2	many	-	CASSLVPEEVPDTQYF	TGTGCCAGCAGCTTAGTTCCTGAGGAGGTGCCAGATACGCAGTATTTT
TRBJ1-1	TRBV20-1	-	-	CSARHLQTGWYAEAFF	TGCAGTGCTAGACATCTCCAGACAGGATGGTACGCTGAAGCTTTCTTT
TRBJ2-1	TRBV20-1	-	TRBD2	CSAKTLAEGIGENNEQFF	TGCAGTGCTAAAACACTAGCGGAAGGGATAGGGGAAAACAATGAGCAGTTCTTC
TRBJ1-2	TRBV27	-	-	CASSSGFARDGYTF	TGTGCCAGCAGTTCCGGATTTGCTCGGGATGGCTACACCTTC
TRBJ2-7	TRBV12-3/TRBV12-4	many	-	CASSLAQDASEQYF	TGTGCCAGCAGTTTAGCACAGGACGCATCAGAGCAGTACTTC
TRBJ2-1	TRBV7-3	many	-	CASSLRLGRAHNEQFF	TGTGCCAGCAGCTTAAGGCTGGGCAGGGCGCACAATGAGCAGTTCTTC
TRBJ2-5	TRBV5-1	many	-	CASSLKSPGMAETQYF	TGCGCCAGCAGCTTAAAGTCGCCAGGGATGGCAGAGACCCAGTACTTC
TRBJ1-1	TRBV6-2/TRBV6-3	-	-	CASGENKNTEAFF	TGTGCCAGCGGGGAGAATAAGAACACTGAAGCTTTCTTT
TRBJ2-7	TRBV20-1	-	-	CSAYKDYEQYF	TGCAGTGCTTACAAAGACTACGAGCAGTACTTC
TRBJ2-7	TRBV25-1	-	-	CASSDPGPSPYEQYF	TGTGCCAGCAGTGACCCCGGGCCCTCCCCCTACGAGCAGTACTTC
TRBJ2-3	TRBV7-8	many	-	CASSLVNDYSTDTQYF	TGTGCCAGCAGCTTAGTCAACGACTACAGCACAGATACGCAGTATTTT
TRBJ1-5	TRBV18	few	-	CASSPSRDQPQHF	TGTGCCAGCTCACCTTCCAGGGATCAGCCCCAGCATTTT
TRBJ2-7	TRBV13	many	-	CASSLGLMIGAYEQYF	TGTGCCAGCAGCTTAGGTCTAATGATCGGAGCCTACGAGCAGTACTTC
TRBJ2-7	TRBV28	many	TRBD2	CASRFRGTRFYEQYF	TGTGCCAGCAGATTCCGAGGGACTAGATTCTACGAGCAGTACTTC
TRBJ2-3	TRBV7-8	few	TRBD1	CASKDRGADTQYF	TGTGCCAGCAAAGACAGGGGTGCAGATACGCAGTATTTT
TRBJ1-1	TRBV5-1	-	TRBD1	CASSTRDRSILGTEAFF	TGCGCCAGCAGCACCCGGGACAGGTCAATCTTGGGCACTGAAGCTTTCTTT
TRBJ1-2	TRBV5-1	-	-	CASSLAGARGYTF	TGCGCCAGCAGCTTGGCCGGAGCCCGGGGCTACACCTTC
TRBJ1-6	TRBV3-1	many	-	CASSQDGSGWVLHF	TGTGCCAGCAGCCAAGATGGTTCCGGGTGGGTGCTTCACTTT
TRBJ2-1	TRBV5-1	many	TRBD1	CASSSVTGTVREQFF	TGCGCCAGCAGCTCCGTAACCGGGACAGTTAGAGAGCAGTTCTTC
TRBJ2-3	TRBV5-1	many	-	CASSPGIPPDTQYF	TGCGCCAGCAGCCCGGGGATCCCCCCCGATACGCAGTATTTT
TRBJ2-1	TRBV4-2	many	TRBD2	CASRPAGGPSEQFF	TGTGCCAGCCGTCCTGCGGGGGGGCCGAGTGAGCAGTTCTTC
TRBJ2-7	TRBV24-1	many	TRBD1	CATSFSGQPYEQYF	TGTGCCACCAGTTTTTCGGGACAGCCCTACGAGCAGTACTTC
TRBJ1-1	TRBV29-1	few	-	CSGSDGEAFF	TGCAGCGGGAGTGACGGTGAAGCTTTCTTT
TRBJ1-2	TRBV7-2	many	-	CASSFRGPRGIYGYTF	TGTGCCAGCAGCTTTAGGGGTCCCAGGGGAATCTATGGCTACACCTTC
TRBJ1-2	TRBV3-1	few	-	CASRQFGGYTF	TGTGCCAGCAGACAGTTCGGGGGCTACACCTTC
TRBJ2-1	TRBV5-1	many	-	CASSLGGGMFNEQFF	TGCGCCAGCAGCTTGGGTGGAGGGATGTTCAATGAGCAGTTCTTC
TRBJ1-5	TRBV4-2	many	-	CASSQDRLSAALNQPQHF	TGTGCCAGCAGCCAAGATAGGTTGTCGGCAGCACTCAATCAGCCCCAGCATTTT